This T cell receptor beta chain comes out of a study of blood T cell repertoires in COVID-19. Overall study: The samples span acute and convalescent COVID-19 from the United States, Italy and Spain. PBMCs, B-cell-depleted T cells, or T cells provided the cDNA or gDNA that made up the material.

Source study methods: Cell counts per sample came from amplifying reference gene primers. Assay: immunoSEQ multiplex PCR; the TCRdb copy retains only in-frame clones and omits some. The V and J calls and clone size are taken from that table; D and trimming were inferred from the DNA. The data show more than 150,000 clones, with 75% to 90% seen just once and about 7% held by the top ten. This CDR3 contains 14 residues. Germline assignment: CDR1 MDHEN and CDR2 SYDVKM. The V end lost 3 bases, the J end lost 2 bases, and 10 bases lay between the germline ends. The chain is built from TRBV28 and TRBJ1-2; D is uncertain. The sample was peripheral blood. This clonotype originated in a man aged 40-49 years with acute or convalescent COVID-19. The CDR3 here is CASSLSQRNYGYTF. CDR3 nucleotides: TGTGCCAGCAGTTTGTCCCAGAGGAACTATGGCTACACCTTC.